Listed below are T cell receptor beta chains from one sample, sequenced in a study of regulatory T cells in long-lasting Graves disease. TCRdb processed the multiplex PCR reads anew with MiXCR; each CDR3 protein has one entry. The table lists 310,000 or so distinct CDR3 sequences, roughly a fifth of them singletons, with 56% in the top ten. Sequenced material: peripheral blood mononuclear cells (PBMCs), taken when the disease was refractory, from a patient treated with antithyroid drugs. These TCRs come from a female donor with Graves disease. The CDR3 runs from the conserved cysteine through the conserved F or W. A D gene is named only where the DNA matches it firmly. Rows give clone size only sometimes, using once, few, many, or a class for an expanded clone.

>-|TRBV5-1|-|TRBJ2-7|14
TGCGCCAGCAGCCCTTCGGCGGGGTCCTACGAGCAGTACTTC
CASSPSAGSYEQYF
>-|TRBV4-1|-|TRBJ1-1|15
TGCGCCAGCAGCCAAGAAAACAGGGCGAACACTGAAGCTTTCTTT
CASSQENRANTEAFF
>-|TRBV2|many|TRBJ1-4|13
TGTGCCAGCAGTAGGGGAACTAATGAAAAACTGTTTTTT
CASSRGTNEKLFF
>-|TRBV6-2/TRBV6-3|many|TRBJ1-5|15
TGTGCCAGCAGTTACCCGAACAGGGTGGGGCAGCCCCAGCATTTT
CASSYPNRVGQPQHF
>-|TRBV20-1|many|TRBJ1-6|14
TGCAGTGCTAGCCCCGACCAGTTCAATTCACCCCTCCACTTT
CSASPDQFNSPLHF
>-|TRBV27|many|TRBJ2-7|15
TGTGCCAGCAGTTTAACGATGGACAGAGTCTACGAGCAGTACTTC
CASSLTMDRVYEQYF
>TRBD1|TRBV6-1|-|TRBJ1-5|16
TGTGCCAGCACCCTACTATCCGGGACAGGGGCGCAGCCCCAGCATTTT
CASTLLSGTGAQPQHF
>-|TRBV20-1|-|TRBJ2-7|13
TGCAGTGTTCCCGGACTATCGTCCTACGAGCAGTACTTC
CSVPGLSSYEQYF
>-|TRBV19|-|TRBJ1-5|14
TGTGCCAGTAGTTCCCAGGAATACAATCAGCCCCAGCATTTT
CASSSQEYNQPQHF
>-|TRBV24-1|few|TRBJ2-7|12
TGTGCCACTAGGGGGGAGACCTACGAGCAGTACTTC
CATRGETYEQYF
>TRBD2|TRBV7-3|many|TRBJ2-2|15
TGTGCCAGCAGCTTAAGCGGGAGAAGCACCGGGGAGCTGTTTTTT
CASSLSGRSTGELFF
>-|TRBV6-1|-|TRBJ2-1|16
TGTGCCAGCAGTCCCCTCTCGGGAGTCTCCTACAATGAGCAGTTCTTC
CASSPLSGVSYNEQFF
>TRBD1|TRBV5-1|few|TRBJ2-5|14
TGCGCCAGCAGCTTAAAGACAGGGCCGGAGACCCAGTACTTC
CASSLKTGPETQYF
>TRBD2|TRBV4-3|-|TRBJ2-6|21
TGCGCCAGCAGCAAACTAGCGGGAGGGCCCCTCACCTTCTCTGGGGCCAACGTCCTGACTTTC
CASSKLAGGPLTFSGANVLTF
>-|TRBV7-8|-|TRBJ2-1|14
TGTGCCAGCAGCTCCGGGACACCTTATAATGAGCAGTTCTTC
CASSSGTPYNEQFF
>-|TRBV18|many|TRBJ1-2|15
TGTGCCAGCTCACCACCCTGGAGGGGAGGCTATGGCTACACCTTC
CASSPPWRGGYGYTF
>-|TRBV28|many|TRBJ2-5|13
TGTGCCAGCAGGCGGACAGCCCAAGAGACCCAGTACTTC
CASRRTAQETQYF
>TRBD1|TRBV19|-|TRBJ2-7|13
TGTGCCAGTAGTTACAGGGGGCAGGACGAGCAGTACTTC
CASSYRGQDEQYF
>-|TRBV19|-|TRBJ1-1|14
TGTGCCAGTAGTATCGTTGGGTGGAACACTGAAGCTTTCTTT
CASSIVGWNTEAFF
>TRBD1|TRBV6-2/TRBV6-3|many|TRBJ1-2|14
TGTGCCAGCAGCCCGGACAGGAATCGTTATGGCTACACCTTC
CASSPDRNRYGYTF
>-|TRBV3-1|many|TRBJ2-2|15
TGTGCCAGCAGCCAAGGGAGGGCCCGGACCGGGGAGCTGTTTTTT
CASSQGRARTGELFF
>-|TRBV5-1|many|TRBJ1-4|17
TGCGCCAGCAGCCTCGACAACTCCCTCGGTACTAATGAAAAACTGTTTTTT
CASSLDNSLGTNEKLFF
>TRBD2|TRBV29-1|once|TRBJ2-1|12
TGCAGCGTTGCTAGCGGCTACAATGAGCAGTTCTTC
CSVASGYNEQFF
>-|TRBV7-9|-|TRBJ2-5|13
TGTGCCAGCAGCTCCCCTGGCCTAGAGACCCAGTACTTC
CASSSPGLETQYF
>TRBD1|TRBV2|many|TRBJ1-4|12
TGTGCCAGCACAGGGGGGGGCGAAAAACTGTTTTTT
CASTGGGEKLFF